These 30 T cell receptor beta chains originate from one sample sequenced in a study of early T cells in non-severe SARS-CoV-2 infection. TCRdb reprocessed the 5' RACE reads via MiXCR and lists one record per CDR3 protein. Counted here are roughly 56,000 distinct CDR3 sequences, approximately 10% occurring once; the ten biggest clones make up 1.2%. The sequenced material came from whole blood. The source of these receptors is an adult who was a healthcare worker with PCR-confirmed SARS-CoV-2 infection or an uninfected control (not recorded which).

This clonotype occurred many times. Here the CDR3 reads CASSPASDRHYGYTF. The CDR3 bases are TGTGCCAGCAGCCCAGCCTCCGACAGACACTATGGCTACACCTTC. The V and J genes are TRBV3-1 and TRBJ1-2; perhaps TRBD1 as D (5 bases). Germline lookup yields CDR1 LGHDT and CDR2 YNNKEL (reference sequence). V lost 4 bases to trimming and J lost 3 bases, with 15 bases between them. CDR3 size: 15 residues.

The chain links TRBV15 to TRBJ2-7; possibly TRBD1 for D (5 bases). Looked up from germline, CDR1 is LNHNV and CDR2 is YYDKDF (reference sequence). Trimming left V 1 base short and J 4 bases short, with 11 bases between. This CDR3 contains 14 residues. The CDR3 here is CATSRGTTLYEQYV. The CDR3 DNA reads TGTGCCACCAGCAGAGGGACAACGCTTTACGAGCAGTACGTC.

This clonotype turned up a few times. The gene calls are TRBV6-5 and TRBJ1-2; TRBD1 is a possible D gene (5 bases). This CDR3 has 17 residues. The germline V gene encodes CDR1 MNHEY and CDR2 SVGAGI. Trimming left V 0 bases short and J 1 base short, with 15 bases between. The CDR3 loop is CASSYSMAPTDNYGYTF. CDR3 in DNA: TGTGCCAGCAGTTACTCGATGGCCCCGACAGATAACTATGGCTACACCTTC.

The sample holds one count of this clonotype. CDR3 loop: CASTGVVTDTQYF. The CDR3 nucleotides read TGTGCCAGTACAGGGGTTGTCACAGATACGCAGTATTTT. V gene TRBV12-3 or TRBV12-4 combines with J gene TRBJ2-3; 7 bases match TRBD1. The CDR3 is 13 residues long. J gave up 2 bases and V 9 bases, and 5 bases lay outside the gene matches.

This clonotype has only a few counts. The chain couples TRBV12-3 or TRBV12-4 to TRBJ1-4; TRBD1 matches at 12 bases. Losses at the gene ends were 6 bases for V and 7 bases for J; bases not matched to a gene: 6. CDR3 length equals 15 residues. The CDR3 region is CASSFGDRGLEKLFF. Written as DNA, the CDR3 is TGTGCCAGCAGCTTCGGGGACAGGGGGCTTGAAAAACTGTTTTTT.

CDR3: CASSMIGRTGPQPQHF. The CDR3 coding sequence is TGTGCCAGTAGTATGATTGGGAGGACCGGGCCTCAGCCCCAGCATTTT. The J gene is TRBJ1-5, the V gene TRBV19; D unclear. Germline CDR1 reads LNHDA; CDR2 reads SQIVND (reference sequence). The CDR3 runs 16 residues. V lost 3 bases, J lost 6 bases, and 18 bases lay in between.

This clonotype was seen ten or more times. V and J are TRBV19 and TRBJ1-5; 8 bases map to TRBD1. CDR3 length: 15 residues. V was clipped by 10 bases and J by 2 bases; unmatched bases: 10. The germline gives CDR1 LNHDA, CDR2 SQIVND (reference sequence). The CDR3 loop is CATKDRAGGNQPQHF. The CDR3 DNA sequence: TGTGCCACCAAGGACAGGGCAGGGGGCAATCAGCCCCAGCATTTT.

This chain links TRBV7-2 with TRBJ2-5; 13 bases align to TRBD2. The V gene end was trimmed by 3 bases and the J gene end by 5 bases; junction bases not matched to a gene: 6. Looked up from germline, CDR1 is SGHTA and CDR2 is FQGNSA. The CDR3 spans 16 residues. The chain's CDR3 is CASSFQLAGGRETQYF. CDR3 bases: TGTGCCAGCAGCTTCCAACTAGCGGGGGGGCGGGAGACCCAGTACTTC.

This clonotype was observed a few times. The rearrangement joins TRBV29-1 to TRBJ1-2; 12 nucleotides align to TRBD1. Germline V gene lookup returns CDR1 SQVTM and CDR2 ANQGSEA. V gave up 7 bases and J gave up 4 bases; unmatched junction bases: 10. There are 15 residues in the CDR3. In nucleotides, the CDR3 is TGCAGCGGCCGAACCGGGACAGGGGGCGCCTATGGCTACACCTTC. Protein product: CSGRTGTGGAYGYTF.

The gene calls are TRBV7-9 and TRBJ1-4; 8 bases fit TRBD1. Trimming took 5 bases from V and 8 from J; bases not matched to a gene: 7. The CDR3 runs 14 residues. The germline CDR1 and CDR2 sequences are SEHNR and FQNEAQ (reference sequence). CDR3 coding DNA: TGTGCCAGCAGCCCTGGACAGGGACGGGAAAAACTGTTTTTT. Translation: CASSPGQGREKLFF.

The chain carries TRBV3-1 and TRBJ1-6; D is possibly TRBD1 (5 bases). V shed 4 bases and J shed 10 bases, with 20 bases lying between them. This CDR3 region has 16 residues. The germline gives CDR1 LGHDT, CDR2 YNNKEL (reference sequence). The CDR3 protein is CASSLKGRGGHSPLHF. The CDR3, as DNA: TGTGCCAGCAGCCTGAAGGGAAGGGGCGGGCACTCACCCCTCCACTTT.

This clonotype was detected many times. The V and J genes are TRBV6-6 and TRBJ2-7; D unclear. This CDR3 region has 12 residues. The germline V gene encodes CDR1 MNHNY and CDR2 SVGAGI (reference sequence). V dropped 5 bases and J dropped 0 bases, with 5 bases sitting between them. CDR3 loop: CASSDSSYEQYV. The CDR3 DNA follows: TGTGCCAGCAGTGATAGCTCCTACGAGCAGTACGTC.

The chain couples TRBV20-1 to TRBJ2-5; 11 bases fit TRBD2. V gave up 4 bases and J gave up 2 bases; unmatched junction bases: 9. Germline CDR1 is DFQATT and CDR2 is SNEGSKA (reference sequence). The CDR3 extends over 16 amino acids. CDR3 residues: CSAITLAGGPQETQYF. CDR3 bases: TGCAGTGCTATTACCCTAGCGGGGGGCCCACAAGAGACCCAGTACTTC.

The rearrangement links TRBV10-1 to TRBJ2-2; TRBD2 is a possible D gene (6 bases). This CDR3 is built from 15 residues. V was cut by 5 bases and J by 5 bases, with 15 bases left in between. The V gene's germline CDR1 is WNHNN and CDR2 SYGVQD (reference sequence). CDR3 amino acids: CASSLSGGLTGELFF. The CDR3 nucleotides read TGCGCCAGCAGTCTATCCGGGGGTTTGACCGGGGAGCTGTTTTTT.

The table lists this clonotype with a few counts. J is TRBJ2-5 and V is TRBV7-6, with D perhaps matching TRBD1 or TRBD2 (6 bases each). The CDR3 contains 15 residues. Per the germline V gene, CDR1 is SGHVS and CDR2 is FNYEAQ. V dropped 2 bases and J dropped 2 bases, with 12 bases sitting between them. This CDR3 is CASSLPGGTQETQYF. CDR3 nucleotides: TGTGCCAGCAGCTTACCCGGGGGCACACAAGAGACCCAGTACTTC.

Written as DNA, the CDR3 is TGTGCCATCTCATCTGTTACCGGGGAGCTGTTTTTT. Protein product: CAISSVTGELFF. The chain is built from TRBV10-3 and TRBJ2-2; D is uncertain. V was pared by 8 bases and J by 5 bases, with 9 bases between. Germline V lookup: CDR1 ENHRY, CDR2 SYGVKD. This CDR3 has 12 amino acids.

This clonotype has a handful of counts. The chain uses TRBV20-1 and TRBJ1-1; TRBD1 matches 9 bases. The junction had 8 bases not matched to a gene; V was cut back by 3 bases and J by 6 bases. Germline-derived CDR1 and CDR2 are DFQATT and SNEGSKA (reference sequence). This CDR3 is built from 14 residues. The CDR3 region is CSASRDRVLSEAFF. CDR3 nucleotide sequence: TGCAGTGCTAGTAGGGACAGGGTATTATCTGAAGCTTTCTTT.

Many counts were recorded for this clonotype. This rearrangement joins TRBV2 to TRBJ2-3; 7 nucleotides line up with TRBD2. The CDR3 consists of 16 residues. Germline CDR1 is SNHLY and CDR2 is FYNNEI. The ends lost 4 bases at V and 0 bases at J; junction bases unmatched: 7. The CDR3 region is CASSGFGGLSTDTQYF. The CDR3 coding sequence is TGTGCCAGCAGTGGTTTTGGGGGACTAAGCACAGATACGCAGTATTTT.

V and J are TRBV5-5 and TRBJ2-7; D is undetermined. Germline V lookup: CDR1 SGHKS, CDR2 YYEKEE (reference sequence). Trimming cost V 0 bases and J 4 bases, with 8 bases left between them. The CDR3 is 13 residues long. The CDR3 reads CASSLAYEYEQYV. Written as DNA, the CDR3 is TGTGCCAGCAGCTTGGCCTATGAATACGAGCAGTACGTC.

The chain links TRBV10-3 to TRBJ2-1; no definite D call. CDR3 length: 13 amino acids. The germline gives CDR1 ENHRY, CDR2 SYGVKD. The V end lost 6 bases, the J end lost 8 bases, and 14 bases lay between the germline ends. CDR3 bases: TGTGCCATCAGGATAACCGAAGGGCATGAGCAGTTCTTC. This gives the protein CAIRITEGHEQFF.

This clonotype was observed many times. The chain has TRBV20-1 and TRBJ1-2; D is ambiguous. Germline V gene sequence: CDR1 DFQATT, CDR2 SNEGSKA (reference sequence). V lost 3 bases, J lost 0 bases, and 11 bases lay in between. The CDR3 runs 14 residues. The CDR3 loop is CSASSQDANYGYTF. The CDR3 bases are TGCAGTGCTAGTTCTCAGGACGCTAACTATGGCTACACCTTC.

This clonotype was observed a handful of times. CDR3 nucleotide sequence: TGTGCCACCAGCAGGGACAGGGTTCAGCCCCAGCATTTT. As protein: CATSRDRVQPQHF. The chain links TRBV15 to TRBJ1-5; 8 positions agree with TRBD1. Per germline, CDR1 LNHNV and CDR2 YYDKDF (reference sequence). V was clipped by 3 bases and J by 6 bases; unmatched bases: 1. CDR3 size: 13 residues.

In its sample, this clonotype was seen many times. This chain uses TRBV30 with TRBJ1-5, with 9 nucleotides matching TRBD1. This CDR3 spans 13 amino acids. Germline V gene sequence: CDR1 GTSNPN, CDR2 SVGIG (reference sequence). Trimming cost V 5 bases and J 3 bases; bases outside gene matches: 2. The chain's CDR3 is CAWDRGVNQPQHF. CDR3 in DNA: TGTGCCTGGGACAGGGGGGTCAATCAGCCCCAGCATTTT.

The rearrangement joins TRBV6-1 to TRBJ1-3; perhaps TRBD1 as D (5 bases). Germline CDR1 MNHNS, CDR2 SASEGT. With 3 bases removed from V and 0 bases from J, the gap between germline ends came to 15 bases. This CDR3 spans 17 amino acids. The CDR3 loop is CASSDRLGANSGNTIYF. CDR3 bases: TGTGCCAGCAGTGACCGGCTCGGGGCAAACTCTGGAAACACCATATATTTT.

This clonotype occurred a few times. The chain carries TRBV4-1 and TRBJ2-1; 11 bases line up with TRBD2. Unmatched junction bases numbered 3, after V lost 0 bases and J lost 5 bases. The CDR3 length is 16 residues. In germline, CDR1 is MGHRA, CDR2 YSYEKL. The CDR3: CASSQELAGAHNEQFF. In DNA, the CDR3 is TGCGCCAGCAGCCAAGAACTAGCGGGAGCCCACAATGAGCAGTTCTTC.

The table lists this clonotype with a few counts. This chain uses TRBV5-1 with TRBJ2-5; D gene ambiguous. Germline V gene lookup returns CDR1 SGHRS and CDR2 YFSETQ. The V end lost 0 bases, the J end lost 5 bases, and 23 bases lay between the germline ends. The CDR3 contains 18 residues. Here the CDR3 reads CASSLASKPLSPVETQYF. CDR3 bases: TGCGCCAGCAGCTTGGCCTCGAAGCCCCTTTCCCCTGTGGAGACCCAGTACTTC.

V gene TRBV20-1 combines with J gene TRBJ2-2, with 12 bases identical to TRBD1. Germline CDR1 is DFQATT and CDR2 is SNEGSKA (reference sequence). V lost 6 bases and J lost 7; bases outside the gene matches: 12. This CDR3 region has 16 residues. This CDR3 reads CSAPQPGQGAGGELFF. DNA for the CDR3: TGCAGTGCGCCCCAACCGGGACAGGGGGCTGGCGGGGAGCTGTTTTTT.

This clonotype was seen a few times. The CDR3 here is CASSSWTGVDGYTF. CDR3 coding DNA: TGTGCCAGCAGCTCTTGGACAGGGGTGGATGGCTACACCTTC. The chain links TRBV7-6 to TRBJ1-2; 9 positions agree with TRBD1. Trimming took 4 bases from V and 6 from J; bases not matched to a gene: 6. The CDR3 sequence is 14 residues long. Germline V gives CDR1 SGHVS, CDR2 FNYEAQ.

This clonotype was observed at least ten times. The CDR3 protein is CASSSNLRSSETQYF. CDR3 nucleotides: TGTGCCAGCAGCTCGAACCTACGATCTTCGGAGACCCAGTACTTC. The chain combines TRBV11-2 with TRBJ2-5; D remains unclear. Germline assignment: CDR1 SGHAT and CDR2 FQNNGV. Trimming removed 4 bases from V and 5 bases from J, with 17 bases in between. The CDR3 runs 15 residues.

This chain uses TRBV20-1 with TRBJ2-5, with 7 bases matching TRBD1. Trimming removed 3 bases from V and 2 bases from J; junction bases left unmatched: 6. The CDR3 covers 14 residues. CDR1 is DFQATT and CDR2 is SNEGSKA in the germline V gene (reference sequence). The CDR3 sequence: CSASTLDRQETQYF. CDR3 coding DNA: TGCAGTGCTAGCACCCTGGACAGGCAAGAGACCCAGTACTTC.